This is a list of T cell receptor beta chains from one sample in a study of beta chain features in type 1 diabetes. This table comes from immunoSEQ multiplex PCR, and its TCRdb copy is limited to in-frame clones, with some not included. In the table there are roughly 350,000 clones, around 10% of which are singletons. Sequencing input: central memory CD4+ T cells from blood. Receptor source: a man aged 25-45 years with type 1 diabetes. The CDR3 runs from the conserved cysteine through the conserved F or W. D genes are given only for firm matches. Clone size, where shown, is once, few, many, or a class for clones that have expanded.

DNA: TGTGCCAGCTCACCGAAGGATGAGCAGTTCTTC
CDR3: CASSPKDEQFF
J: TRBJ2-1
D: -
size: -
V: TRBV18

DNA: TGTGCCAGCAGCCAAGATTTGGACTTCTACGAGCAGTACTTC
CDR3: CASSQDLDFYEQYF
J: TRBJ2-7
D: -
size: few
V: TRBV7-2

DNA: TGCGCCAGCAGCCCAAACGAGGGGAGCACCTACGAGCAGTACTTC
CDR3: CASSPNEGSTYEQYF
J: TRBJ2-7
D: -
size: -
V: TRBV5-1

DNA: TGTGCCAGCAGCCCGGGACCGCCGAGGGCAACCTACGAGCAGTACTTC
CDR3: CASSPGPPRATYEQYF
J: TRBJ2-7
D: -
size: few
V: TRBV7-2

DNA: TGTGCCATTCGCCGGGGACAGGACACAGATACGCAGTATTTT
CDR3: CAIRRGQDTDTQYF
J: TRBJ2-3
D: TRBD1
size: -
V: TRBV10-3

DNA: TGTGCCAGCAAGGCAGGGCTCGGCGGCTACACCTTC
CDR3: CASKAGLGGYTF
J: TRBJ1-2
D: -
size: -
V: TRBV10-3

DNA: TGTGCCAGCAGTCGAATCGAGACCTATGGCTACACCTTC
CDR3: CASSRIETYGYTF
J: TRBJ1-2
D: -
size: -
V: TRBV28

DNA: TGTGCCAGCAGCTTGGCATCGACGGACGAGCAGTTCTTC
CDR3: CASSLASTDEQFF
J: TRBJ2-1
D: -
size: many
V: TRBV5-6

DNA: TGTGCCAGCAGCTTGGACAGGGGGACAGATACGCAGTATTTT
CDR3: CASSLDRGTDTQYF
J: TRBJ2-3
D: TRBD1
size: -
V: TRBV5-4

DNA: TGCAGCGCCTCCGGTCGGAACTCTGGAAACACCATATATTTT
CDR3: CSASGRNSGNTIYF
J: TRBJ1-3
D: -
size: few
V: TRBV29-1

DNA: TGCGCCAGCAGCCAAGTCCAGTTAAGCAATCAGCCCCAGCATTTT
CDR3: CASSQVQLSNQPQHF
J: TRBJ1-5
D: -
size: -
V: TRBV4-1

DNA: TGTGCCAGCTCACCGACAGATGACCAAGGAAACACCATATATTTT
CDR3: CASSPTDDQGNTIYF
J: TRBJ1-3
D: -
size: -
V: TRBV18

DNA: TGTGCCAGCAGTGAAGGGGAGGGCAATCAGCCCCAGCATTTT
CDR3: CASSEGEGNQPQHF
J: TRBJ1-5
D: -
size: few
V: TRBV6-5

DNA: TGCGCCAGCAGCCAAGTACAAGGGGGGGACACCATATATTTT
CDR3: CASSQVQGGDTIYF
J: TRBJ1-3
D: -
size: -
V: TRBV4-1

DNA: TGTGCCAGCAGCCTACGGGGTACCGGGACCTTAACCGGGGAGCTGTTTTTT
CDR3: CASSLRGTGTLTGELFF
J: TRBJ2-2
D: -
size: few
V: TRBV7-9

DNA: TGTGCCAGCAGCTTAGTAGGGACGGAGACCCAGTACTTC
CDR3: CASSLVGTETQYF
J: TRBJ2-5
D: -
size: many
V: TRBV7-2

DNA: TGTGCCAGCAGGGGGGACCTGGGGAGTTACTCTGAAGCTTTCTTT
CDR3: CASRGDLGSYSEAFF
J: TRBJ1-1
D: -
size: few
V: TRBV28

DNA: TGTGCCAGCAGGCTAACAGGGGACACAGATACGCAGTATTTT
CDR3: CASRLTGDTDTQYF
J: TRBJ2-3
D: TRBD1
size: few
V: TRBV6-5

DNA: TGTGCCAGTGCCCGGGCCGGCGGGCGTGGCTACACCTTC
CDR3: CASARAGGRGYTF
J: TRBJ1-2
D: -
size: -
V: TRBV19

DNA: TGTGCCAGCAGCCTACCGGGCACCGGGGAGCTGTTTTTT
CDR3: CASSLPGTGELFF
J: TRBJ2-2
D: -
size: few
V: TRBV4-2

DNA: TGCAGCGTTACCAGGGGTGAGGAGCGTGAAGCTTTCTTT
CDR3: CSVTRGEEREAFF
J: TRBJ1-1
D: -
size: -
V: TRBV29-1

DNA: TGTGCCATAAGAGGGCTAGCGGGAGCCAGAGGGTCCAATGAGCAGTTCTTC
CDR3: CAIRGLAGARGSNEQFF
J: TRBJ2-1
D: TRBD2
size: -
V: TRBV10-3

DNA: TGTGCCAGCAGTTTAAGCCCGGGACGGCCAACTGAAGCTTTCTTT
CDR3: CASSLSPGRPTEAFF
J: TRBJ1-1
D: -
size: -
V: TRBV28

DNA: TGTGCCAGCAGTGAATTTAGGACGGGCACAGATACGCAGTATTTT
CDR3: CASSEFRTGTDTQYF
J: TRBJ2-3
D: -
size: -
V: TRBV6-1

DNA: TGTGCCAGCAGTGAAGGGGGGCAGCAGCCCCAGCATTTT
CDR3: CASSEGGQQPQHF
J: TRBJ1-5
D: -
size: -
V: TRBV6-5

DNA: TGTGCCAGCAGCTTAGGGGCGATTCACAGGGGTGCAAATGAAAAACTGTTTTTT
CDR3: CASSLGAIHRGANEKLFF
J: TRBJ1-4
D: TRBD1
size: -
V: TRBV7-9

DNA: TGTGCCAGCAGCCCTACACAGGGGTTTAGTGAAAAACTGTTTTTT
CDR3: CASSPTQGFSEKLFF
J: TRBJ1-4
D: TRBD1
size: -
V: TRBV4-2

DNA: TGTGCCAGCAGCCAGGGACAGGGGCGTTACGAGCAGTACTTC
CDR3: CASSQGQGRYEQYF
J: TRBJ2-7
D: TRBD1
size: few
V: TRBV6-6

DNA: TGTGCCAGCAGCTTAGGGGGGGCAGGACATCAGCCCCAGCATTTT
CDR3: CASSLGGAGHQPQHF
J: TRBJ1-5
D: -
size: -
V: TRBV11-2

DNA: TGCGCCAGCAGCTTCGGAGTTGGGGTCAATCAGCCCCAGCATTTT
CDR3: CASSFGVGVNQPQHF
J: TRBJ1-5
D: -
size: few
V: TRBV5-1

DNA: TGTGCCAGCAGCCGGTCTAGCGGGAGGGCCATGGCTGGGGAGCTGTTTTTT
CDR3: CASSRSSGRAMAGELFF
J: TRBJ2-2
D: TRBD2
size: many
V: TRBV7-2

DNA: TGTGCCAGCAGCCCCGTGACAGGACAGCCAGGACACTATGGCTACACCTTC
CDR3: CASSPVTGQPGHYGYTF
J: TRBJ1-2
D: -
size: few
V: TRBV11-1

DNA: TGTGCCCCAAGGCGAGGGAGGGCCTACGAGCAGTACTTC
CDR3: CAPRRGRAYEQYF
J: TRBJ2-7
D: TRBD2
size: -
V: TRBV30

DNA: TGTGCCAGCAGCTTAGCTCAGAGCGGGCCCCAGACCGGGGAGCTGTTTTTT
CDR3: CASSLAQSGPQTGELFF
J: TRBJ2-2
D: -
size: few
V: TRBV7-9

DNA: TGTGCCAGCAGCTTAGGGCTGGCGGACTACAATGAGCAGTTCTTC
CDR3: CASSLGLADYNEQFF
J: TRBJ2-1
D: -
size: few
V: TRBV7-9

DNA: TGTGCCAGTAATCTTGGGGCAACTAATGAAAAACTGTTTTTT
CDR3: CASNLGATNEKLFF
J: TRBJ1-4
D: -
size: few
V: TRBV7-9

DNA: TGTGCCAGCAGCCCCAGTGAGGCCGGGACCAAAAACATTCAGTACTTC
CDR3: CASSPSEAGTKNIQYF
J: TRBJ2-4
D: -
size: -
V: TRBV4-2